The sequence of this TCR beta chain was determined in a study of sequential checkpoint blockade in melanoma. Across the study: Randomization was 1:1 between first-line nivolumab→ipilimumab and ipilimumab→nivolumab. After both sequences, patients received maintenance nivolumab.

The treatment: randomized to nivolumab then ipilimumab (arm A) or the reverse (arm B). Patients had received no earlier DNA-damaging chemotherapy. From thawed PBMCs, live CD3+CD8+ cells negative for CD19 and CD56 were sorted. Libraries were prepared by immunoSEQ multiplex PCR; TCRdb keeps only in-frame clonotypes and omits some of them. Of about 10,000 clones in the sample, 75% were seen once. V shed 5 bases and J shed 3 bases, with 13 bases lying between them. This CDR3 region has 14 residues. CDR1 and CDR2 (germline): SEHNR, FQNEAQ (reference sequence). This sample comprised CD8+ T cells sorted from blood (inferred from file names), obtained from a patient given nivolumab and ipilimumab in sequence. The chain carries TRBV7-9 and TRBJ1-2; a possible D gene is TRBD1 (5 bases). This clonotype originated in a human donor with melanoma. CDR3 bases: TGTGCCAGCAGCCGACTGACAGTATACTATGGCTACACCTTC. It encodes CASSRLTVYYGYTF.